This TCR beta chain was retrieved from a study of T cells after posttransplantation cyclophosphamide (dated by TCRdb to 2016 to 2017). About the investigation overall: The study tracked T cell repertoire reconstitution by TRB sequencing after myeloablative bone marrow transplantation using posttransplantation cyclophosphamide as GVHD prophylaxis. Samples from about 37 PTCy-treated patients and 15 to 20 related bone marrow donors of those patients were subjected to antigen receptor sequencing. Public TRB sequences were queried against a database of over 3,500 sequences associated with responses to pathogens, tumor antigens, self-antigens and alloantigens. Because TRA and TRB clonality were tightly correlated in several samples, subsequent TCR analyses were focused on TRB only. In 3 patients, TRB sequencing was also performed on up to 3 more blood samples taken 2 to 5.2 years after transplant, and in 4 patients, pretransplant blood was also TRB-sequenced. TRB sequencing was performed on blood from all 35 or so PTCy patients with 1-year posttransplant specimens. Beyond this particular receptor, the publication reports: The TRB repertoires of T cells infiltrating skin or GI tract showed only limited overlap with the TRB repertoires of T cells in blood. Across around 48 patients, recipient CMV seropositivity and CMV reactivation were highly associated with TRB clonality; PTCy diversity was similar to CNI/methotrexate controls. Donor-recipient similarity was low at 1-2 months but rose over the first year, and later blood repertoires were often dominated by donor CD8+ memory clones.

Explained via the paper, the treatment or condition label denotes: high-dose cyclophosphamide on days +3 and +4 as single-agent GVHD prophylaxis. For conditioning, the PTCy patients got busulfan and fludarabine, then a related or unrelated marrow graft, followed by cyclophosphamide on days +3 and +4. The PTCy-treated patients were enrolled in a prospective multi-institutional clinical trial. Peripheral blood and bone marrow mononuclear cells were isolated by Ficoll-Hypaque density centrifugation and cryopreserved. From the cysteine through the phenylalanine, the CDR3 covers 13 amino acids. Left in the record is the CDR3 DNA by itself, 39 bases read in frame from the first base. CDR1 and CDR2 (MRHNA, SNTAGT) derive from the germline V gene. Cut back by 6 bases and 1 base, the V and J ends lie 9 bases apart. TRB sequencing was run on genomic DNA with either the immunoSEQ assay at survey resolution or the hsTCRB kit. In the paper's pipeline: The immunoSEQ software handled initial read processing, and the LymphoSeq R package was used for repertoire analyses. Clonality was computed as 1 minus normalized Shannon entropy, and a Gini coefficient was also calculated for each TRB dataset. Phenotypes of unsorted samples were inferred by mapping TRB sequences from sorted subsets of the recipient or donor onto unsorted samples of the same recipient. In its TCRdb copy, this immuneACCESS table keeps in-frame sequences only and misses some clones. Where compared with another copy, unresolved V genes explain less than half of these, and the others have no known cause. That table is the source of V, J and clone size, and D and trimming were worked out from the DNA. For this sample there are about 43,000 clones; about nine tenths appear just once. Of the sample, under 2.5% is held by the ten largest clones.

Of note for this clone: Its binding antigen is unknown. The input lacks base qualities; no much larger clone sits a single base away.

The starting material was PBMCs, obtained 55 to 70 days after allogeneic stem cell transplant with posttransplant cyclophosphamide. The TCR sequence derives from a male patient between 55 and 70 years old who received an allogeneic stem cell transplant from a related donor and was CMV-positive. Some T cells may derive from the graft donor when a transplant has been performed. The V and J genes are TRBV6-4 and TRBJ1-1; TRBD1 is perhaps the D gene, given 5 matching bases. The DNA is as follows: TGTGCCAGCAGCTTGACAGCGAACACTGAAGCTTTCTTT. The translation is CASSLTANTEAFF.